This T cell receptor beta chain was retrieved from a study of blood T cell repertoires in COVID-19. About the study: Sites in the United States, Italy and Spain provided acute and convalescent COVID-19 samples. The cDNA or gDNA used as material had been derived from T cells, B-cell-depleted T cells, or PBMCs.

Only in-frame clones appear in the TCRdb table, and some are missing; sequencing was by immunoSEQ multiplex PCR. The sample includes some 510,000 clones, over 75% seen only once; the top ten take 1.5% to 2%. The CDR3 sequence is 12 residues long. From germline, CDR1 is SGDLS and CDR2 YYNGEE. The ends were cut back, 0 bases at V and 8 bases at J, with 8 bases in the middle. Clinical history reported by participants formed the basis on which cohorts were assigned. Donors in Cohort 3 counted as recovered after two negative PCRs, clearance, or symptom resolution. The TCR comes from a woman aged 40 to 50 who had recovered from COVID-19. Sample: PBMCs or T cells enriched from blood (not recorded which). The chain employs TRBV9 and TRBJ1-2; D is perhaps TRBD1 (5 bases). DNA for the CDR3: TGTGCCAGCAGCGTAGCAGGGTCCGGCTACACCTTC. This encodes CASSVAGSGYTF.